These 28 T cell receptor beta chains were sequenced from one sample in a study of T-cell reconstitution after alpha-beta-depleted transplantation in children. Unique molecular identifiers tagged the TCRbeta library. TCRdb called the PCR reads again in MiXCR, with one record for every CDR3 protein. The profile shows 200,000 to 250,000 distinct CDR3 sequences, under 9.5% of them singletons. Sample: PBMCs from the stem cell graft donor, taken from the stem cell graft. The origin of the receptors is a human donor who donated a stem cell graft to a child with acute lymphoblastic leukemia.

For the CDR3, the DNA is TGTGCCAGCAGTGAAGCGTTCAGGGGCAATCAGCCCCAGCATTTT. It is translated as CASSEAFRGNQPQHF. This chain uses TRBV2 with TRBJ1-5; a weak D match, TRBD1 (5 bases). The CDR3 loop spans 15 amino acids. The V end was cut by 0 bases, the J end by 2 bases, with 8 bases between. From germline, CDR1 is SNHLY and CDR2 FYNNEI.

This clonotype was seen many times. J is TRBJ2-3 and V is TRBV5-1, with 7 bases aligning to TRBD2. CDR1 is SGHRS, CDR2 YFSETQ, per germline. With V trimmed by 3 bases and J by 2 bases, 9 bases remained unmatched. CDR3 size: 16 residues. The CDR3 spells CASSSVGGANTDTQYF. The CDR3 region has the DNA TGCGCCAGCAGCTCCGTGGGAGGGGCGAACACAGATACGCAGTATTTT.

This clonotype has a handful of counts. The chain is built from TRBV20-1 and TRBJ2-6; TRBD2 agrees at 8 bases. This CDR3 is built from 19 residues. The trim removed 3 bases at V and 1 base at J, leaving 14 bases unmatched. The germline V gene has CDR1 DFQATT and CDR2 SNEGSKA (reference sequence). The chain's CDR3 is CSARAPSLAGLSGANVLTF. The CDR3 DNA reads TGCAGTGCTAGGGCGCCCTCCCTAGCGGGCCTGTCTGGGGCCAACGTCCTGACTTTC.

At least ten counts were recorded for this clonotype. The chain combines TRBV10-3 with TRBJ2-7; TRBD1 matches 7 bases. V gave up 10 bases and J gave up 3 bases; unmatched junction bases: 9. The CDR3 is made up of 13 amino acids. Germline CDR1 reads ENHRY; CDR2 reads SYGVKD. For the CDR3, the DNA is TGTGCCACCGGGGACAGCCAAAACTACGAGCAGTACTTC. This gives the protein CATGDSQNYEQYF.

In regard to this clonotype: Since a much larger clone is just one base distant, this may be a read error. The chain combines TRBV6-1 with TRBJ1-1; TRBD1 agrees at 7 bases. J lost 6 bases, V lost 4 bases, and 8 bases had no gene match. The CDR3 sequence is 14 residues long. Germline loops: CDR1 MNHNS, CDR2 SASEGT. CDR3 protein: CASSGQGGNAEAFF. The CDR3 DNA follows: TGTGCCAGCAGTGGACAGGGTGGCAACGCTGAAGCTTTCTTT.

This chain joins TRBV5-1 and TRBJ2-7, with no clear D. Germline V gene lookup returns CDR1 SGHRS and CDR2 YFSETQ. The CDR3 is 13 amino acids. V was pared by 2 bases and J by 1 base, with 7 bases between. The DNA of the CDR3 is TGCGCCAGCAGCTTAGCCCTATCCTACGAGCAGTACTTC. Translation: CASSLALSYEQYF.

At least ten counts were recorded for this clonotype. The rearrangement joins TRBV7-2 to TRBJ1-5; D unclear. Germline V lookup: CDR1 SGHTA, CDR2 FQGNSA. The CDR3 has 13 amino acids. Deletions cut 1 base from V and 7 bases from J, with 8 bases between. CDR3 amino acids: CASSLGVGQPQHF. The CDR3 DNA is TGTGCCAGCAGCTTAGGTGTCGGCCAGCCCCAGCATTTT.

This clonotype was recorded at least ten times. The V call is TRBV5-1, the J call TRBJ2-5; TRBD1 matches 7 bases. Germline V lookup: CDR1 SGHRS, CDR2 YFSETQ. The CDR3 covers 16 residues. V lost 0 bases, J lost 5 bases, and 10 bases stayed unmatched. The CDR3 DNA follows: TGCGCCAGCAGCTTGGGACGGCAGGGGGAAGCGGAGACCCAGTACTTC. Translating gives CASSLGRQGEAETQYF.

The chain is built from TRBV11-1 and TRBJ1-2, with unresolved D. Germline V CDR1 and CDR2: SGHAT, FQDESV (reference sequence). This CDR3 has 12 residues. V was cut by 6 bases and J by 8 bases, with 13 bases left in between. The CDR3 DNA reads as TGTGCCAGCAGTAGGTCGGAGGAAGGCTACACCTTC. Its protein is CASSRSEEGYTF.

J is TRBJ2-1 and V is TRBV20-1; 8 bases line up with TRBD2. CDR3 length: 16 amino acids. With V trimmed by 0 bases and J by 4 bases, 8 bases remained unmatched. Germline lookup yields CDR1 DFQATT and CDR2 SNEGSKA (reference sequence). The chain's CDR3 is CSARDRRAGEYNEQFF. The CDR3 nucleotides are TGCAGTGCTAGAGATCGTCGAGCGGGGGAGTACAATGAGCAGTTCTTC.

There are a few counts of this clonotype. The rearrangement links TRBV19 to TRBJ2-1, with D possibly being TRBD1 (5 bases). The V and J ends lost 3 bases and 7 bases respectively, with 10 bases between them. The V gene's germline CDR1 is LNHDA and CDR2 SQIVND (reference sequence). The CDR3 extends over 13 amino acids. The CDR3 nucleotides read TGTGCCAGTAGTATTGGGGCCGGGAATGAGCAGTTCTTC. Its translation: CASSIGAGNEQFF.

There are a few counts of this clonotype. V is TRBV5-1 and J is TRBJ1-2; 12 bases map to TRBD1. The CDR3 runs to 15 residues. Germline CDR1 SGHRS, CDR2 YFSETQ. Trimming took 4 bases from V and 4 from J; bases not matched to a gene: 5. The CDR3: CASSKGQGASYGYTF. The DNA of the CDR3 is TGCGCCAGCAGCAAGGGACAGGGGGCTTCCTATGGCTACACCTTC.

This clonotype showed up just a few times. The chain combines TRBV20-1 with TRBJ2-3; 8 positions match TRBD2. With V trimmed by 3 bases and J by 3 bases, 8 bases remained unmatched. CDR3 length equals 15 residues. Looked up from germline, CDR1 is DFQATT and CDR2 is SNEGSKA (reference sequence). CDR3 sequence: CSASGGAVWTDTQYF. CDR3 nucleotides: TGCAGTGCTAGCGGGGGGGCCGTTTGGACAGATACGCAGTATTTT.

This clonotype was observed many times. The chain combines TRBV3-1 with TRBJ1-1, with 7 bases lining up with TRBD1. This CDR3 region has 14 residues. CDR1 is LGHDT, CDR2 YNNKEL, per germline (reference sequence). V trimming: 0 bases; J trimming: 6 bases; junction bases outside the gene matches: 4. In DNA form, the CDR3 reads TGTGCCAGCAGCCAAGATCCCACAGGGGCTGAAGCTTTCTTT. This codes for CASSQDPTGAEAFF.

The sample holds many counts of this clonotype. The V gene is TRBV5-1, the J gene TRBJ1-1; 11 nucleotides align to TRBD1. Germline-derived CDR1 and CDR2 are SGHRS and YFSETQ. This CDR3 is built from 14 residues. Trimming took 1 base from V and 13 from J; bases not matched to a gene: 9. CDR3 nucleotide sequence: TGCGCCAGCAGCTTGTATGGGACAGGGGGTATTGGTTTCTTT. It encodes CASSLYGTGGIGFF. The full variable domain, in which reference TRBV5-1 and TRBJ1-1 provide the parts outside the CDR3, is KAGVTQTPRYLIKTRGQQVTLSCSPISGHRSVSWYQQTPGQGLQFLFEYFSETQRNKGNFPGRFSGRQFSNSRSEMNVSTLELGDSALYLCASSLYGTGGIGFFGQGTRLTVV.

This clonotype was counted a few times. The V and J genes are TRBV11-2 and TRBJ2-1, with D maybe TRBD2 (5 bases). V gave up 0 bases and J gave up 4 bases, with 10 bases separating them. CDR3 length equals 15 residues. Germline CDR1 and CDR2: SGHAT and FQNNGV. The CDR3 DNA sequence: TGTGCCAGCAGCTTAGACTGGACGGGATACAATGAGCAGTTCTTC. It yields the protein CASSLDWTGYNEQFF.

This clonotype was counted many times. The chain employs TRBV21-1 and TRBJ1-3; TRBD1, the table's D call, was not compared with the DNA. TRBV21-1 is given as a pseudogene. CDR3 length: 16 residues. The DNA for the CDR3 is TGTGCCAGCAGCCCAAAACAGGGGGCCTCTGGAAACACCATATATTTT. Protein product: CASSPKQGASGNTIYF.

This clonotype was detected ten times or more. V and J are TRBV10-2 and TRBJ2-3; D might be TRBD2 (5 bases). The CDR3 has 16 amino acids. Germline assignment: CDR1 WSHSY and CDR2 SAAADI. Trimming left V 2 bases short and J 5 bases short, with 17 bases between. In nucleotides, the CDR3 is TGCGCCAGCAGTGAGAGGGTGGACTCCAACGGAGATACGCAGTATTTT. The encoded protein is CASSERVDSNGDTQYF.

This clonotype was observed a handful of times. The chain employs TRBV9 and TRBJ1-1, with D perhaps matching TRBD1 (5 bases). V was pared by 4 bases and J by 6 bases, with 16 bases between. This CDR3 region has 14 residues. The germline V gene has CDR1 SGDLS and CDR2 YYNGEE. In DNA form, the CDR3 reads TGTGCCAGCAGCCCACGGGCGTCAGGGCCTGAAGCTTTCTTT. Protein sequence: CASSPRASGPEAFF.

This clonotype was seen at least ten times. The V and J genes are TRBV7-2 and TRBJ2-1, with D uncertain. CDR1 is SGHTA, CDR2 FQGNSA, per germline. The CDR3 is 14 amino acids. Trimming took 3 bases from V and 3 from J, leaving 9 bases between them. The CDR3 bases are TGTGCCAGCAGCTTTTACAGCAACTACAATGAGCAGTTCTTC. Translation gives CASSFYSNYNEQFF.

This clonotype was seen at least ten times. The gene calls are TRBV20-1 and TRBJ2-1; D may be TRBD1 (5 bases). The CDR3 sequence is 11 residues long. In germline, CDR1 is DFQATT, CDR2 SNEGSKA (reference sequence). CDR3 coding DNA: TGCAGGCCCTGGGGCCTCGGTGAGCAGTTCTTC. Protein sequence: CRPWGLGEQFF.

The chain couples TRBV10-3 to TRBJ2-3; D gene unclear. This CDR3 is built from 12 residues. Germline CDR1 and CDR2: ENHRY and SYGVKD. Trimming took 6 bases from V and 6 from J, leaving 10 bases between them. The CDR3 DNA reads as TGTGCCATCAGCGCCCGTGGGGATACGCAGTATTTT. It translates to CAISARGDTQYF.

The sample holds a few counts of this clonotype. The CDR3 is CSARGQGTGNTIYF. CDR3 DNA: TGCAGTGCTAGGGGACAGGGGACTGGAAACACCATATATTTT. The chain uses TRBV20-1 and TRBJ1-3, with 10 bases lining up with TRBD1. The germline gives CDR1 DFQATT, CDR2 SNEGSKA (reference sequence). V was clipped by 3 bases and J by 2 bases; unmatched bases: 1. The CDR3 runs 14 residues.

CDR3 bases: TGTGCCAGCAGCTCGGGGGACAGGGTAGGGCGGACCCAGTACTTC. This gives the protein CASSSGDRVGRTQYF. The chain employs TRBV5-6 and TRBJ2-5; 9 nucleotides match TRBD1. Germline V gene lookup returns CDR1 SGHDT and CDR2 YYEEEE. Unmatched junction bases numbered 10, after V lost 3 bases and J lost 7 bases. The CDR3 runs 15 residues.

This clonotype was counted ten times or more. The chain couples TRBV12-3 or TRBV12-4 to TRBJ1-5; D may be TRBD1 (5 bases). The V and J ends lost 3 bases and 5 bases respectively, with 14 bases between them. This CDR3 spans 15 amino acids. The CDR3 loop reads CASSLGQGWDQPQHF. The CDR3 DNA is TGTGCCAGCAGTTTGGGGCAGGGATGGGATCAGCCCCAGCATTTT.

This clonotype was observed a few times. This chain links TRBV20-1 with TRBJ1-2; a possible D gene is TRBD1 (5 bases). V lost 3 bases and J lost 0, with 14 bases in between. Germline-derived CDR1 and CDR2 are DFQATT and SNEGSKA (reference sequence). The CDR3 spans 15 residues. CDR3 in DNA: TGCAGTGCTAGGCCTACAGGTTTAGCTAACTATGGCTACACCTTC. As protein: CSARPTGLANYGYTF.

The table lists this clonotype with many counts. This chain joins TRBV6-4 and TRBJ2-1, with a weak D call TRBD2 (6 bases). This CDR3 spans 16 amino acids. Germline loops: CDR1 MRHNA, CDR2 SNTAGT. The V end was cut by 0 bases, the J end by 4 bases, with 13 bases between. CDR3 sequence reads: CASSDSGTHTYNEQFF. DNA of the CDR3: TGTGCCAGCAGTGACTCTGGGACTCATACTTACAATGAGCAGTTCTTC.

This clonotype occurred many times. This sequence joins TRBV2 and TRBJ1-5; possible D gene TRBD1, 6 bases. Trimming left V 1 base short and J 9 bases short, with 16 bases between. The length of the CDR3 is 15 residues. Germline loops: CDR1 SNHLY, CDR2 FYNNEI. CDR3 sequence reads: CASSEGPLGGRPQHF. CDR3 nucleotide sequence: TGTGCCAGCAGTGAAGGGCCTTTGGGGGGGCGGCCCCAGCATTTT.